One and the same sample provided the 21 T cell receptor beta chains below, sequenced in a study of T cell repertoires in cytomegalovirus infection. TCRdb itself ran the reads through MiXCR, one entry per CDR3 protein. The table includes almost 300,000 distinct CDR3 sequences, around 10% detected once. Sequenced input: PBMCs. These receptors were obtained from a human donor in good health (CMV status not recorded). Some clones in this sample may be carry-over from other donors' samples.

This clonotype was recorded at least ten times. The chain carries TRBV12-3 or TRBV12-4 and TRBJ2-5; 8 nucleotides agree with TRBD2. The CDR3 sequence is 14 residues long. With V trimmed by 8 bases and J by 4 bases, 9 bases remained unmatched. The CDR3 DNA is TGTGCCAGCGGGACCCCGGGACTAGGAGAGACCCAGTACTTC. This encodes CASGTPGLGETQYF.

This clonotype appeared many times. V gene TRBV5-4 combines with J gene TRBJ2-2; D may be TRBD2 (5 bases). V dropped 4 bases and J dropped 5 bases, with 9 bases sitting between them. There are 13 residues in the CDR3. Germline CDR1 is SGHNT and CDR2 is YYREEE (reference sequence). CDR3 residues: CASSGRRTGELFF. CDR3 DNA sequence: TGTGCCAGCAGCGGGCGGAGGACCGGGGAGCTGTTTTTT.

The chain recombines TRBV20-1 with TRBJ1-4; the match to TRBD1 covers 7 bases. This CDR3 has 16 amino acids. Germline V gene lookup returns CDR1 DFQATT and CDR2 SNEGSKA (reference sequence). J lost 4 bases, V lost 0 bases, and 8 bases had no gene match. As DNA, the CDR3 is TGCAGTGCTAGAGATTGGGCAGGGGGGAGTAATGAAAAACTGTTTTTT. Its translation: CSARDWAGGSNEKLFF.

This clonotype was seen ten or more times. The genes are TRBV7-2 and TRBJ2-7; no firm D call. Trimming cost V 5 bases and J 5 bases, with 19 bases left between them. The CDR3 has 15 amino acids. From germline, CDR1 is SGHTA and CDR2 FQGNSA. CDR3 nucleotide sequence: TGTGCCAGCAGCGACGGGCCTTCCATGGCGGACGAGCAGTACTTC. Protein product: CASSDGPSMADEQYF.

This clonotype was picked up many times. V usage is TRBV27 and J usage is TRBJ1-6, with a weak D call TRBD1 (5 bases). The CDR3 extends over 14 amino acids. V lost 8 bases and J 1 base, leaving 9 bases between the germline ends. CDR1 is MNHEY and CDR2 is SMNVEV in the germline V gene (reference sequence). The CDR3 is CASRGSSYNSPLHF. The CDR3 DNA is TGTGCCAGCCGGGGGTCTTCCTATAATTCACCCCTCCACTTT.

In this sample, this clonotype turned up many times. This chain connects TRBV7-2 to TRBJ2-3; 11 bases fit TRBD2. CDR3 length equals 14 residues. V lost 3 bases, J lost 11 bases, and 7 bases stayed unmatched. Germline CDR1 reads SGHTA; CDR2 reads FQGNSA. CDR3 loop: CASSLGGLAGGQYF. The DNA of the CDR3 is TGTGCCAGCAGCTTGGGGGGGCTAGCGGGGGGGCAGTATTTT.

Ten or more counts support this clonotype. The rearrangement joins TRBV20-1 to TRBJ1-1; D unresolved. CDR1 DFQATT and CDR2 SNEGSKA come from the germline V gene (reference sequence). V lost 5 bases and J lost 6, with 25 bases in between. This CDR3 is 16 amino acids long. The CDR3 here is CSAQERTLGLTSEAFF. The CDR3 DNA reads TGCAGTGCTCAGGAAAGGACTTTAGGCCTAACGTCTGAAGCTTTCTTT.

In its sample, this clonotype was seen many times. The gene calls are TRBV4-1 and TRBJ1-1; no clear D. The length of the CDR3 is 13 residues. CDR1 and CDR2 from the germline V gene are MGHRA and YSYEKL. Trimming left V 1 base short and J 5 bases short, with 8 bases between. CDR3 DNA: TGCGCCAGCAGCCAAGGAGGTGAGACTGAAGCTTTCTTT. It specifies CASSQGGETEAFF.

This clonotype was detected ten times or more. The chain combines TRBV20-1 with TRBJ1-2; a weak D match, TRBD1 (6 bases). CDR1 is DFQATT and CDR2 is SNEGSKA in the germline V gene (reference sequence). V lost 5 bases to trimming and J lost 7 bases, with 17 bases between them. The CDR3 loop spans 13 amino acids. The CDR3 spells CSAAGGGPTGYTF. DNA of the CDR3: TGCAGTGCTGCGGGTGGGGGCCCTACTGGCTACACCTTC.

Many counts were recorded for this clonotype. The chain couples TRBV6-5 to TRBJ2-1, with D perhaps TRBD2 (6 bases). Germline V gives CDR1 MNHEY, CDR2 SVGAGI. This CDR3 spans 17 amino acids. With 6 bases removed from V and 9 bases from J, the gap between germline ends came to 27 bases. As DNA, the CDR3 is TGTGCCAGCAGGCGCCGTGCCTGGGGGTCACCGGAGGGTGAGCAGTTCTTC. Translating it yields CASRRRAWGSPEGEQFF.

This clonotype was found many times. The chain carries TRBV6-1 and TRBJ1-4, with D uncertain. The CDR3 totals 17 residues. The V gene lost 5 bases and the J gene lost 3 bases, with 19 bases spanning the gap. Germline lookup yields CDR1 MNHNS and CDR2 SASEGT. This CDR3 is CASSLEIGGRANEKLFF. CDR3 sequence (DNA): TGTGCCAGCAGTTTGGAAATAGGCGGCCGGGCTAATGAAAAACTGTTTTTT.

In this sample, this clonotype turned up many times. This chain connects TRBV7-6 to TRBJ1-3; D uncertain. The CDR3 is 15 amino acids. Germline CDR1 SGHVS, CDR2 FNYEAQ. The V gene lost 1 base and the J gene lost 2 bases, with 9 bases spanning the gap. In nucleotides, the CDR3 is TGTGCCAGCAGCTTAGAGGAGATAACTGGAAACACCATATATTTT. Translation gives CASSLEEITGNTIYF.

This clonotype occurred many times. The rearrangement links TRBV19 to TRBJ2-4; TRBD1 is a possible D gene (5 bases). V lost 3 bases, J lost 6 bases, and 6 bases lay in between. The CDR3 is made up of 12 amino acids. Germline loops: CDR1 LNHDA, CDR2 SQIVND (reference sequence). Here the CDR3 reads CASSIDRNIQYF. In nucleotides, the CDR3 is TGTGCCAGTAGTATTGACAGAAACATTCAGTACTTC. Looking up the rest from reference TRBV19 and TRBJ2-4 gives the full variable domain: DGGITQSPKYLFRKEGQNVTLSCEQNLNHDAMYWYRQDPGQGLRLIYYSQIVNDFQKGDIAEGYSVSREKKESFPLTVTSAQKNPTAFYLCASSIDRNIQYFGAGTRLSVL.

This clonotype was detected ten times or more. For the CDR3, the DNA is TGTGCCAGCAGCCTAGGACAGCTCTACGAGCAGTACGTC. Translated: CASSLGQLYEQYV. The chain joins TRBV7-9 to TRBJ2-7; weak D call: TRBD1 (6 bases). Germline CDR1 is SEHNR and CDR2 is FQNEAQ (reference sequence). The CDR3 is 13 amino acids. The V and J ends lost 5 bases and 3 bases respectively, with 11 bases between them.

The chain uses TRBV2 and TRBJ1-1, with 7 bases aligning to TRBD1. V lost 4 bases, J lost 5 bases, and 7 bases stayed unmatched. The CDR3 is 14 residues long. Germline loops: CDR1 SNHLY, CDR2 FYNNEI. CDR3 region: CASSGSGGWTEAFF. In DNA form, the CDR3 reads TGTGCCAGCAGTGGATCAGGGGGATGGACTGAAGCTTTCTTT.

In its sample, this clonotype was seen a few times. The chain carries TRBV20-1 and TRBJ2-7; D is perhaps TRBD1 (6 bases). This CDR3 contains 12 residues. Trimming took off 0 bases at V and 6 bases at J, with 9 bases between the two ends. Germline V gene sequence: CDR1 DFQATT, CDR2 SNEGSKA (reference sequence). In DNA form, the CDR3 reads TGCAGTGCTAGAGAGGGGGCCAGCGAGCAGTACGTC. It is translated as CSAREGASEQYV.

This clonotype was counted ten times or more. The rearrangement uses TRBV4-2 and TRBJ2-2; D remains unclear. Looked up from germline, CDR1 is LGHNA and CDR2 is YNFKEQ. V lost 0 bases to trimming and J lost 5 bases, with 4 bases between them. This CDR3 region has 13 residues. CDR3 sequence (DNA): TGTGCCAGCAGCCAAGATTGGACCGGGGAGCTGTTTTTT. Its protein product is CASSQDWTGELFF.

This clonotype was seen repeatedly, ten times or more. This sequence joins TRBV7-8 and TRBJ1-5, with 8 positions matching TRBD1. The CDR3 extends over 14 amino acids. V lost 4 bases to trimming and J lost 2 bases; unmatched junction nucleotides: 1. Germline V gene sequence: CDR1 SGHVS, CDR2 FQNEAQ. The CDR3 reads CASSSTGGNQPQHF. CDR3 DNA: TGTGCCAGCAGCTCGACAGGGGGCAATCAGCCCCAGCATTTT.

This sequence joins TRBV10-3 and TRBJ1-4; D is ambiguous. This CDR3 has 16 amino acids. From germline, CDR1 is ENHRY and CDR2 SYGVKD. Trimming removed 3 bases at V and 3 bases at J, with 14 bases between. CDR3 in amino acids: CAISDHSGRPNEKLFF. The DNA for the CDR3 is TGTGCCATCAGTGACCACTCCGGGAGGCCTAATGAAAAACTGTTTTTT.

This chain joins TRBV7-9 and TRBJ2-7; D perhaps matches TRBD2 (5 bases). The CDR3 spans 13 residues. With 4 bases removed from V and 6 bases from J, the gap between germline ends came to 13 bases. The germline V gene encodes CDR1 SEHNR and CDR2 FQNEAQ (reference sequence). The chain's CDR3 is CASSSSLGGEQYF. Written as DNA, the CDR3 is TGTGCCAGCAGCTCCTCACTCGGAGGCGAGCAGTACTTC.

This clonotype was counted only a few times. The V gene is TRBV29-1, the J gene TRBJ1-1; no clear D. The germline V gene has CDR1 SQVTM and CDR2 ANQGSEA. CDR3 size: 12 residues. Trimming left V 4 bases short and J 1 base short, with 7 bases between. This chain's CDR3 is CSVGKGNTEAFF. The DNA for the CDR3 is TGCAGCGTTGGTAAAGGGAACACTGAAGCTTTCTTT.